This TCR beta chain derives from a study of OX40 agonist ivuxolimab in advanced cancers. Points from the study as a whole: CD8+ T cells showed, on average, more clonal expansion than CD4+ cells.

Any history of autoimmune disease or systemic immunosuppression disqualified patients. Blood draws occurred at baseline, cycle 4 day 1, and cycle 7 day 1. On this clone: Its antigen is not identified.

TCRdb keeps only in-frame clones here, not all; method: immunoSEQ multiplex PCR. This table holds more than 40,000 clones, roughly 80% found once. The source material was CD4+ or CD8+ T cells sorted from blood, sampled in a trial of the OX40 agonist ivuxolimab. This TCR was sampled from an adult with an advanced solid tumor such as melanoma, head and neck, liver or kidney cancer.

The CDR3 DNA follows: TGCGCCAGCAGCCAAGATCTGATGACAGGGATCATCCCCTACGAGCAGTACTTC. Protein sequence: CASSQDLMTGIIPYEQYF. This chain joins TRBV4-1 and TRBJ2-7; 7 bases map to TRBD1. CDR3 size: 18 residues. With V trimmed by 0 bases and J by 2 bases, 13 bases remained unmatched. Germline lookup yields CDR1 MGHRA and CDR2 YSYEKL.